What follows are 2 T cell receptor beta chains derived from one specimen sequenced in a study of untreated major depressive disorder. Overall study results and limits: Compared with controls, depressed patients showed more TRBV05-01 (Vbeta 5.1) usage in CD4+ T cells.

No antigen has been assigned to these receptors. Using immunoSEQ multiplex PCR, the repertoire was profiled, and TCRdb retains in-frame clones only, with some absent. The sample includes roughly 14,000 clones, just over 90% seen only once; the top ten take 1.5% to 2%. The sample comprised CD4+ T cells from PBMCs. These receptors were obtained from a woman in her twenties or thirties with major depressive disorder.

This chain connects TRBV30 to TRBJ2-6; no reliable D call. Trimming took 3 bases from V and 0 from J, leaving 3 bases between them. Looked up from germline, CDR1 is GTSNPN and CDR2 is SVGIG (reference sequence). This CDR3 has 13 residues. The CDR3 loop reads CAWRNSGANVLTF. DNA for the CDR3: TGTGCCTGGAGAAACTCTGGGGCCAACGTCCTGACTTTC.

The chain carries TRBV6-6 and TRBJ2-2; D ambiguous. The length of the CDR3 is 15 residues. V was pared by 7 bases and J by 5 bases, with 17 bases between. Germline V gene data show CDR1 as MNHNY and CDR2 as SVGAGI (reference sequence). CDR3 sequence: CASTYRVGMTGELFF. The CDR3 DNA reads TGTGCCAGCACCTACCGGGTGGGAATGACCGGGGAGCTGTTTTTT.